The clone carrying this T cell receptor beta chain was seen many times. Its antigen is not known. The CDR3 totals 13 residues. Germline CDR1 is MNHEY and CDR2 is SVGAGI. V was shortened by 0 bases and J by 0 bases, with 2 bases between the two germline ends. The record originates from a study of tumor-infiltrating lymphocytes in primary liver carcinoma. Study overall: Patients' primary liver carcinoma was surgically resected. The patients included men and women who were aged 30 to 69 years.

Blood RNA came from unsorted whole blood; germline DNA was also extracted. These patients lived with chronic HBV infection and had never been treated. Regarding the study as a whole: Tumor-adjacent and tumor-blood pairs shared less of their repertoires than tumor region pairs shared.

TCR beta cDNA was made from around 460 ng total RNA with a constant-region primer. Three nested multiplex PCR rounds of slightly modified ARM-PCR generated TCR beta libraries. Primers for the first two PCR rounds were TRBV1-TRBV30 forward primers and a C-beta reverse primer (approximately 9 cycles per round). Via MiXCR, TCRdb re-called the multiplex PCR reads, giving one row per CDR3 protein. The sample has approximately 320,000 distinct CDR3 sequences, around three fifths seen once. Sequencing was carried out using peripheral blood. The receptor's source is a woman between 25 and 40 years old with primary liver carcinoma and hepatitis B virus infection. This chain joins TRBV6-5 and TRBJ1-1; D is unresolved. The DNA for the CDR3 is TGTGCCAGCAGTTACTCCCTGAACACTGAAGCTTTCTTT. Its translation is CASSYSLNTEAFF.